The 30 T cell receptor beta chains given below trace back to one sample, sequenced in a study of Ad26.COV2.S vaccination and SARS-CoV-2 variants. Sequencing was performed with immunoSEQ multiplex PCR; in TCRdb, only in-frame clones are kept and a portion is missing. The sample gives approximately 340,000 clones, 70% to 90% of which show up once; 3.3% is in the top ten. Treatment in this sample: some 20 received Ad26.COV2.S at low or high dose, single or two shots; several received placebo; per-sample allocation not given. On day 63 after the first injection, vaccine and placebo recipients gave samples. The source was peripheral blood, collected in a trial of Ad26.COV2.S vaccine versus placebo. These receptors were obtained from a person between 18 and 65 years old who received the Ad26.COV2.S COVID-19 vaccine or a placebo.

The rearrangement uses TRBV6-6 and TRBJ2-4; a possible D gene is TRBD1 (5 bases). The V end was cut by 2 bases, the J end by 0 bases, with 8 bases between. CDR1 MNHNY and CDR2 SVGAGI come from the germline V gene (reference sequence). CDR3 size: 15 residues. The CDR3 spells CASSYGHLAKNIQYF. The DNA of the CDR3 is TGTGCCAGCAGTTACGGACACCTAGCCAAAAACATTCAGTACTTC.

The chain is built from TRBV4-3 and TRBJ2-3; weak D call: TRBD1 (6 bases). The germline V gene has CDR1 LGHNA and CDR2 YSLEER. V dropped 0 bases and J dropped 9 bases, with 10 bases sitting between them. This CDR3 has 13 residues. The CDR3 loop reads CASSQDRRGTQYF. For the CDR3, the DNA is TGCGCCAGCAGCCAAGATAGAAGGGGGACGCAGTATTTT.

This clone was recorded many times. This sequence joins TRBV7-6 and TRBJ2-2; D remains ambiguous. The ends were cut back, 0 bases at V and 6 bases at J, with 5 bases in the middle. In germline, CDR1 is SGHVS, CDR2 FNYEAQ. This CDR3 comprises 13 residues. Here the CDR3 reads CASSLAGAGELFF. In DNA, the CDR3 is TGTGCCAGCAGCTTAGCCGGCGCCGGGGAGCTGTTTTTT. The full variable domain, rest sourced from reference TRBV7-6 and TRBJ2-2, is GAGVSQSPRYKVTKRGQDVALRCDPISGHVSLYWYRQALGQGPEFLTYFNYEAQQDKSGLPNDRFSAERPEGSISTLTIQRTEQRDSAMYRCASSLAGAGELFFGEGSRLTVL.

The DNA for the CDR3 is TGTGCCAGCAGCCAAGAAATTTCCTTAGGGTCTGGAAACACCATATATTTT. Its translation is CASSQEISLGSGNTIYF. V and J are TRBV14 and TRBJ1-3; D unresolved. Per the germline V gene, CDR1 is SGHDN and CDR2 is FVKESK. The CDR3 is 17 amino acids. Trimming took 0 bases from V and 1 from J, leaving 13 bases between them.

This clone was observed many times. J is TRBJ1-1 and V is TRBV21-1. TRBV21-1 is tagged as a pseudogene. The CDR3 consists of 14 residues. CDR3 nucleotides: TGTGCCTGCAAGCCGACAGGGAGGGACACTGAAGCTTTCTTT. It encodes CACKPTGRDTEAFF.

The chain combines TRBV15 with TRBJ1-2; D not certain. Between the trimmed V and J ends, which lost 3 bases and 4 bases, there was a span of 15 bases. CDR1 and CDR2 (germline): LNHNV, YYDKDF (reference sequence). The CDR3 is 15 amino acids. The DNA for the CDR3 is TGTGCCACCAGCAGCCGCCCCGGGTCCCGCTATGGCTACACCTTC. It yields the protein CATSSRPGSRYGYTF.

This clone was seen only a few times. The chain has TRBV19 and TRBJ1-5; tentatively, D is TRBD1 (5 bases). V lost 10 bases to trimming and J lost 0 bases, with 16 bases between them. This CDR3 has 15 residues. Germline V lookup: CDR1 LNHDA, CDR2 SQIVND (reference sequence). Here the CDR3 DNA reads TGTGCCACTACCCCGACAGAAAATAGCAATCAGCCCCAGCATTTT. Encoded protein: CATTPTENSNQPQHF.

The gene calls are TRBV12-3 or TRBV12-4 and TRBJ1-2; no clear D. The CDR3 runs to 13 residues. Trimming pared 6 bases from V and 8 bases from J, leaving 16 bases between. The CDR3 DNA is TGTGCCAGCAGCCCCGAGAGCCTCCTGGGCTACACCTTC. Protein: CASSPESLLGYTF.

The chain employs TRBV7-9 and TRBJ2-1; TRBD1 agrees at 9 bases. From germline, CDR1 is SEHNR and CDR2 FQNEAQ (reference sequence). CDR3 length: 14 amino acids. V shed 5 bases, J shed 9 bases, and the junction held 8 bases outside the gene matches. In DNA, the CDR3 is TGTGCCAGCAGCCACATCGGGACAGGGCGTGAGCAGTTCTTC. This translates into CASSHIGTGREQFF.

This clone occurred a few times. The chain combines TRBV4-1 with TRBJ2-7; D unresolved. The germline CDR1 and CDR2 sequences are MGHRA and YSYEKL. Trimming took 0 bases from V and 4 from J, leaving 7 bases between them. CDR3 length: 13 residues. CDR3 nucleotide sequence: TGCGCCAGCAGCCAAGATCTAGGGTACGAGCAGTACTTC. Residues: CASSQDLGYEQYF.

The V call is TRBV5-6, the J call TRBJ1-4; possible D gene TRBD1, 6 bases. Germline CDR1 SGHDT, CDR2 YYEEEE. V was shortened by 2 bases and J by 8 bases, with 13 bases between the two germline ends. The CDR3 runs to 14 residues. Written as DNA, the CDR3 is TGTGCCAGCAGCTTCGGACAGATTGGCGAAAAACTGTTTTTT. It specifies CASSFGQIGEKLFF.

This rearrangement joins TRBV7-9 to TRBJ2-7; 15 positions agree with TRBD2. CDR1 and CDR2 from the germline V gene are SEHNR and FQNEAQ (reference sequence). V shed 3 bases and J 2 bases; nucleotides not matched to a gene: 2. This CDR3 comprises 16 residues. The CDR3 DNA sequence: TGTGCCAGCAGCTTGGGACTAGCGGGGGGTACCTACGAGCAGTACTTC. Amino acids: CASSLGLAGGTYEQYF. The entire variable domain, with the rest obtained from reference TRBV7-9 and TRBJ2-7, is as follows: DTGVSQNPRHKITKRGQNVTFRCDPISEHNRLYWYRQTLGQGPEFLTYFQNEAQLEKSRLLSDRFSAERPKGSFSTLEIQRTEQGDSAMYLCASSLGLAGGTYEQYFGPGTRLTVT.

The V and J genes are TRBV5-1 and TRBJ1-6; a weak D match, TRBD1 (6 bases). Trimming left V 4 bases short and J 9 bases short, with 14 bases between. This CDR3 region has 14 residues. CDR1 SGHRS and CDR2 YFSETQ come from the germline V gene. The CDR3 DNA reads as TGCGCCAGCAGCGACTGGGGGGGCGGTTCACCCCTCCACTTT. Protein product: CASSDWGGGSPLHF.

The chain is built from TRBV5-6 and TRBJ2-1, with D uncertain. The germline gives CDR1 SGHDT, CDR2 YYEEEE. V lost 0 bases and J 3 bases, leaving 13 bases between the germline ends. The CDR3 totals 16 residues. For the CDR3, the DNA is TGTGCCAGCAGCTTGGCCGACCACCCTCTCTACAATGAGCAGTTCTTC. It encodes CASSLADHPLYNEQFF.

The gene calls are TRBV19 and TRBJ2-2; 12 positions agree with TRBD2. This CDR3 comprises 17 residues. Germline V gene lookup returns CDR1 LNHDA and CDR2 SQIVND (reference sequence). Trimming at V came to 3 bases and at J to 7 bases, leaving 9 bases not matched to a gene. The CDR3 sequence is CASSIPRLAGAFGELFF. CDR3 coding DNA: TGTGCCAGTAGTATTCCAAGACTAGCGGGAGCGTTCGGGGAGCTGTTTTTT.

The rearrangement links TRBV7-9 to TRBJ2-7; 7 positions agree with TRBD1. The germline V gene has CDR1 SEHNR and CDR2 FQNEAQ (reference sequence). The CDR3 totals 14 residues. After removal of 5 bases from V and 2 bases from J, the junction contained 6 bases not matched to a gene. In DNA, the CDR3 is TGTGCCAGCAGCCACCGGGACAGCGCCTACGAGCAGTACTTC. Translated: CASSHRDSAYEQYF.

The chain employs TRBV28 and TRBJ2-5; 8 positions agree with TRBD1. CDR3 length: 17 residues. Germline V CDR1 and CDR2: MDHEN, SYDVKM. V was clipped by 4 bases and J by 5 bases; unmatched bases: 15. CDR3 sequence: CASSSVSEDRAWETQYF. Here the CDR3 DNA reads TGTGCCAGCAGTTCAGTATCGGAGGACAGGGCGTGGGAGACCCAGTACTTC.

The chain uses TRBV7-2 and TRBJ2-1, with TRBD1 matching 10 bases. The V segment lost 5 bases and the J segment 6 bases; nucleotides outside the gene matches: 10. CDR3 length: 16 residues. Germline V lookup: CDR1 SGHTA, CDR2 FQGNSA. CDR3 amino acids: CASSRGSGQGTNEQFF. CDR3 nucleotide sequence: TGTGCCAGCAGCCGGGGTTCGGGACAGGGGACCAATGAGCAGTTCTTC.

This clone appeared a single time. V gene TRBV18 combines with J gene TRBJ1-5, with D uncertain. CDR1 KGHSH and CDR2 LQKENI come from the germline V gene. The CDR3 is made up of 14 amino acids. Trimming removed 3 bases from V and 0 bases from J, with 6 bases in between. The CDR3 nucleotides are TGTGCCAGCTCACCTCGTTATAGCAATCAGCCCCAGCATTTT. Protein: CASSPRYSNQPQHF.

The chain carries TRBV19 and TRBJ1-5; D perhaps matches TRBD1 (6 bases). Trimming shortened V by 4 bases and J by 9 bases, and 28 bases separated the two germline ends. The CDR3 covers 18 residues. Germline V CDR1 and CDR2: LNHDA, SQIVND (reference sequence). CDR3 region: CASSTGRGQRTGSLPQHF. Written as DNA, the CDR3 is TGTGCCAGTAGTACAGGGCGCGGACAGCGGACTGGAAGTTTGCCCCAGCATTTT.

This sequence joins TRBV18 and TRBJ2-6; D is unclear. With 7 bases removed from V and 0 bases from J, the gap between germline ends came to 7 bases. CDR1 KGHSH and CDR2 LQKENI come from the germline V gene. CDR3 size: 14 residues. In DNA, the CDR3 is TGTGCCAGCTTCCCCACCTCTGGGGCCAACGTCCTGACTTTC. Its protein product is CASFPTSGANVLTF.

V is TRBV6-2 or TRBV6-3 and J is TRBJ2-7; 8 nucleotides align to TRBD1. Germline CDR1 is MNHEY and CDR2 is SVGEGT. The J segment lost 2 bases and the V segment lost 6 bases, leaving 12 bases of the junction unmatched. The CDR3 spans 16 residues. CDR3 nucleotide sequence: TGTGCCAGCAGCCCAGACCGGACAGGGACACCCTACGAGCAGTACTTC. Its translation: CASSPDRTGTPYEQYF.

This clone was counted a single time. The V and J genes are TRBV10-3 and TRBJ1-6, with a tentative D call TRBD1 (6 bases). This CDR3 spans 14 amino acids. Trimming pared 6 bases from V and 4 bases from J, leaving 10 bases between. Germline lookup yields CDR1 ENHRY and CDR2 SYGVKD. CDR3 residues: CAIRDDRYNSPLHF. The CDR3, as DNA: TGTGCCATCAGGGACGACAGGTATAATTCACCCCTCCACTTT.

This chain uses TRBV5-6 with TRBJ2-1; perhaps TRBD2 as D (6 bases). Germline V gene data show CDR1 as SGHDT and CDR2 as YYEEEE. The CDR3 runs to 14 residues. V was cut by 5 bases and J by 7 bases, with 16 bases left in between. Here the CDR3 reads CASRWDFTSNEQFF. In DNA form, the CDR3 reads TGTGCCAGCAGATGGGACTTCACCTCAAATGAGCAGTTCTTC.

The chain uses TRBV9 and TRBJ2-7; D perhaps matches TRBD2 (6 bases). CDR1 is SGDLS and CDR2 is YYNGEE in the germline V gene. The CDR3 loop spans 14 amino acids. V lost 3 bases to trimming and J lost 6 bases, with 16 bases between them. CDR3 bases: TGTGCCAGCAGCGCAGGTGGGGGGACTCGCGAGCAGTACTTC. It encodes CASSAGGGTREQYF.

This clone has only one observation. J is TRBJ2-3 and V is TRBV7-2; tentatively, D is TRBD1 (6 bases). Germline V gene lookup returns CDR1 SGHTA and CDR2 FQGNSA. V lost 2 bases and J lost 1, with 22 bases in between. The CDR3 sequence is 19 residues long. The CDR3 DNA sequence: TGTGCCAGCAGCTTATTGGGCCTGGGACATCCTTCTGGCACAGATACGCAGTATTTT. This codes for CASSLLGLGHPSGTDTQYF.

CDR3 nucleotides: TGTGCCAGCAGCTTTGGCGGGAGTGTAAACGAGCAGTACTTC. Its translation: CASSFGGSVNEQYF. This chain links TRBV7-9 with TRBJ2-7, with 7 bases identical to TRBD2. CDR1 is SEHNR and CDR2 is FQNEAQ in the germline V gene (reference sequence). The CDR3 covers 14 residues. Trimming at V came to 3 bases and at J to 5 bases, leaving 7 bases not matched to a gene.

V usage is TRBV19 and J usage is TRBJ1-2; 7 nucleotides align to TRBD1. The V gene end was trimmed by 7 bases and the J gene end by 3 bases; junction bases not matched to a gene: 8. From germline, CDR1 is LNHDA and CDR2 SQIVND (reference sequence). The CDR3 is made up of 14 amino acids. CDR3 region: CASNSQGWDYGYTF. CDR3 coding DNA: TGTGCCAGTAACTCACAGGGGTGGGACTATGGCTACACCTTC.

V and J are TRBV5-1 and TRBJ2-1; 7 positions agree with TRBD1. The CDR3 spans 15 residues. Germline V lookup: CDR1 SGHRS, CDR2 YFSETQ. The ends lost 0 bases at V and 6 bases at J; junction bases unmatched: 6. For the CDR3, the DNA is TGCGCCAGCAGCTTGGAAGGGGGCCGGGGCAATGAGCAGTTCTTC. Translated, it gives CASSLEGGRGNEQFF.

This clone appeared a single time. The chain recombines TRBV10-2 with TRBJ2-7; tentative D call: TRBD2 (7 bases). V lost 8 bases, J lost 2 bases, and 10 bases lay in between. Germline V gene lookup returns CDR1 WSHSY and CDR2 SAAADI. The CDR3 is made up of 12 amino acids. The CDR3 sequence: CASGEGAYEQYF. Here the CDR3 DNA reads TGCGCCAGCGGGGAGGGGGCCTACGAGCAGTACTTC.